This TCR beta chain was sequenced for a study of blood T cell repertoires in COVID-19. Study context: Some COVID-19 samples were acute and others convalescent; all came from the United States, Italy and Spain. Sample material is recorded as cDNA or gDNA derived from T cells, B-cell-depleted T cells, or PBMCs.

Per the original methods: Reference gene primers were amplified, and this amplification served to estimate nucleated cell counts. The table came from immunoSEQ multiplex PCR; TCRdb's copy has only in-frame clones and leaves some out. V and J calls and clone size are those listed in that table; D and trimming were worked out from the DNA. The sample has approximately 140,000 clones, 88% seen once. The V gene's germline CDR1 is SNHLY and CDR2 FYNNEI. The CDR3 sequence is 15 residues long. Trimming removed 2 bases from V and 4 bases from J, with 14 bases in between. The chain recombines TRBV2 with TRBJ1-1; D is unclear. The sequence was collected from a man in his sixties with active or convalescent COVID-19. Sequencing was performed on peripheral blood. The CDR3 region has the DNA TGTGCCAGCAGTGAACGGGGAGGGCCTAGCACTGAAGCTTTCTTT. Translating gives CASSERGGPSTEAFF.